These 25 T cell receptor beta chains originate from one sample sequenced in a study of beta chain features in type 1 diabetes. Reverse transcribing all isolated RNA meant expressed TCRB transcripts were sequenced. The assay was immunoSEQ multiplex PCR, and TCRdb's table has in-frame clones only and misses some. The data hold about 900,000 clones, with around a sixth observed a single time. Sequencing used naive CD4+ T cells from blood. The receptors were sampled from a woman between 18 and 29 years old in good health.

The CDR3 nucleotides are TGCAGTGCTCCGGGGGCCGAAAAACTGTTTTTT. Translation: CSAPGAEKLFF. The rearrangement uses TRBV20-1 and TRBJ1-4; D might be TRBD1 (6 bases). Trimming removed 5 bases at V and 8 bases at J, with 9 bases between. This CDR3 has 11 amino acids. Germline assignment: CDR1 DFQATT and CDR2 SNEGSKA (reference sequence).

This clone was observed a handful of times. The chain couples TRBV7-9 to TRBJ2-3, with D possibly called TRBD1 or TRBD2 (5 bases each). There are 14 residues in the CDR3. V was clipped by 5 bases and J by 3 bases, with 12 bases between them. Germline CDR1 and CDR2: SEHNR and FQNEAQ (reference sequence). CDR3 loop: CASSQGRDTDTQYF. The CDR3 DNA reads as TGTGCCAGCAGCCAGGGCCGGGATACAGATACGCAGTATTTT.

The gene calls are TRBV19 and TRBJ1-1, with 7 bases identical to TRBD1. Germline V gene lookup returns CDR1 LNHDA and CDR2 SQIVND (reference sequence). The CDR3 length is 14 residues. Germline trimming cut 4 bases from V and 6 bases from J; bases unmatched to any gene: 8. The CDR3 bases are TGTGCCAGTAGTAACCTGGGGACAGTAGCTGAAGCTTTCTTT. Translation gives CASSNLGTVAEAFF. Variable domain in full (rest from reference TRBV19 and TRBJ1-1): DGGITQSPKYLFRKEGQNVTLSCEQNLNHDAMYWYRQDPGQGLRLIYYSQIVNDFQKGDIAEGYSVSREKKESFPLTVTSAQKNPTAFYLCASSNLGTVAEAFFGQGTRLTVV.

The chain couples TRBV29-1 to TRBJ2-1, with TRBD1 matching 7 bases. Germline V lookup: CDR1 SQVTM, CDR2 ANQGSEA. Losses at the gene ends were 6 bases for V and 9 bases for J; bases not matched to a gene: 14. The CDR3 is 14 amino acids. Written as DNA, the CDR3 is TGCAGCGTCGGAAACAGGGGTTCTCAGAGTGAGCAGTTCTTC. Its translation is CSVGNRGSQSEQFF.

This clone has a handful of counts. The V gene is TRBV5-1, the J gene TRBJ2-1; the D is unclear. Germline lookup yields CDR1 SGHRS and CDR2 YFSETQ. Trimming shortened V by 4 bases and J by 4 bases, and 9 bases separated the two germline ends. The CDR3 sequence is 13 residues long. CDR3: CASSPDKYNEQFF. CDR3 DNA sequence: TGCGCCAGCAGCCCCGACAAATACAATGAGCAGTTCTTC.

CDR3 sequence: CASRQAGTSNTGELFF. Here the CDR3 DNA reads TGTGCCAGCAGACAAGCCGGGACTAGCAACACCGGGGAGCTGTTTTTT. V usage is TRBV28 and J usage is TRBJ2-2; 9 positions agree with TRBD2. The ends lost 6 bases at V and 2 bases at J; junction bases unmatched: 7. Germline V gives CDR1 MDHEN, CDR2 SYDVKM. The CDR3 loop spans 16 amino acids.

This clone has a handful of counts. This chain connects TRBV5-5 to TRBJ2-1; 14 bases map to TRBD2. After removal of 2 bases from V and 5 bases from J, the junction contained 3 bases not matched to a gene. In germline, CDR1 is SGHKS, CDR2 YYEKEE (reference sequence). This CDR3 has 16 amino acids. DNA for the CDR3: TGTGCCAGCAGCTTAGTGGGACTAGCGGGAGACAATGAGCAGTTCTTC. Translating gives CASSLVGLAGDNEQFF.

For the CDR3, the DNA is TGTGCCAGCAGTCTGTACAGGGGCCTAACGTTCTATGGCTACACCTTC. Its protein product is CASSLYRGLTFYGYTF. The chain recombines TRBV28 with TRBJ1-2; 7 bases line up with TRBD1. In germline, CDR1 is MDHEN, CDR2 SYDVKM. This CDR3 region has 16 residues. After removal of 5 bases from V and 4 bases from J, the junction contained 13 bases not matched to a gene.

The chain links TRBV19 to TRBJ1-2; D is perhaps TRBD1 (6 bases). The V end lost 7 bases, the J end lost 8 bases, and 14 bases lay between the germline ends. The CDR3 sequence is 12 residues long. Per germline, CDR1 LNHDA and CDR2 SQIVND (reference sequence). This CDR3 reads CASNPRGGGYTF. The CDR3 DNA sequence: TGTGCCAGTAACCCCAGGGGTGGCGGCTACACCTTC.

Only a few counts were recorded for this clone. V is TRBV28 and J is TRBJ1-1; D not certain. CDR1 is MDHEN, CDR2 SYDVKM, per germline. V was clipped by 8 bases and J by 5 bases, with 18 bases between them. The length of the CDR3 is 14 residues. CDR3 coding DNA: TGTGCCAGCGTCACTTGGCCAACAAGGACTGAAGCTTTCTTT. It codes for CASVTWPTRTEAFF.

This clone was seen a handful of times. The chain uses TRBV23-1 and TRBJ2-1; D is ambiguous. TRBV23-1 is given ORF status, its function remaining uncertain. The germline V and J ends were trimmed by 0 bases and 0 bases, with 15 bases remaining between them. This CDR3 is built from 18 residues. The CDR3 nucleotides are TGCGCCAGCAGTCAATCGATCCCCTTCTCCGACTCCTACAATGAGCAGTTCTTC. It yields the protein CASSQSIPFSDSYNEQFF.

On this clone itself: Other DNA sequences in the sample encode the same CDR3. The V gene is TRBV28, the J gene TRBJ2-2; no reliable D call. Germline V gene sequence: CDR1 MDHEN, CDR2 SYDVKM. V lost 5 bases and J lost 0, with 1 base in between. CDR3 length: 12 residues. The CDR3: CASSPNTGELFF. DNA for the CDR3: TGTGCCAGCAGTCCGAACACCGGGGAGCTGTTTTTT.

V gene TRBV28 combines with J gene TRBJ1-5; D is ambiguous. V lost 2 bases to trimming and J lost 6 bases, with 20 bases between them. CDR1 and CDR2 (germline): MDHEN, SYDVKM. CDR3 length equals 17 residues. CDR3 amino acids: CASSLTWLRESGQPQHF. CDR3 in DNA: TGTGCCAGCAGTTTAACTTGGTTGAGGGAATCGGGTCAGCCCCAGCATTTT.

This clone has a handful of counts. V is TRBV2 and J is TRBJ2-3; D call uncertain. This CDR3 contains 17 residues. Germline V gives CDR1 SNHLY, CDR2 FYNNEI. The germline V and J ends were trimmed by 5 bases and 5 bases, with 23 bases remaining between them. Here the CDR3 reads CASSTHPGRTGGDTQYF. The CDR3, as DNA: TGTGCCAGCAGTACTCACCCCGGACGAACTGGCGGAGATACGCAGTATTTT. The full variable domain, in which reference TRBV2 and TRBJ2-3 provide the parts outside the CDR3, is EPEVTQTPSHQVTQMGQEVILRCVPISNHLYFYWYRQILGQKVEFLVSFYNNEISEKSEIFDDQFSVERPDGSNFTLKIRSTKLEDSAMYFCASSTHPGRTGGDTQYFGPGTRLTVL.

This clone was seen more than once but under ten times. The CDR3 spells CATRQSKGTYEQYF. Written as DNA, the CDR3 is TGTGCCACCCGCCAGAGCAAGGGCACCTACGAGCAGTACTTC. The rearrangement joins TRBV15 to TRBJ2-7; D remains ambiguous. Looked up from germline, CDR1 is LNHNV and CDR2 is YYDKDF (reference sequence). The CDR3 length is 14 residues. The germline V and J ends were trimmed by 8 bases and 2 bases, with 16 bases remaining between them.

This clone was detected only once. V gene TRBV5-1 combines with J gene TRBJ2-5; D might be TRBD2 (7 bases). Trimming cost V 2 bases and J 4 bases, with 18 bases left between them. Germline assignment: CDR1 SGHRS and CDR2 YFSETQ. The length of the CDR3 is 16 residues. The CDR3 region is CASSLSGLLGGETQYF. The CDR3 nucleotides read TGCGCCAGCAGCTTATCGGGACTATTAGGGGGAGAGACCCAGTACTTC.

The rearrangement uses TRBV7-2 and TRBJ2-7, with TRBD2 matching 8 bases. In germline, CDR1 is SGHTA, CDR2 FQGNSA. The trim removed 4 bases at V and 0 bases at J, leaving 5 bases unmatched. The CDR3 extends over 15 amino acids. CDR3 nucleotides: TGTGCCAGCAGCTCAAGCGGGAGCATCTCCTACGAGCAGTACTTC. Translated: CASSSSGSISYEQYF.

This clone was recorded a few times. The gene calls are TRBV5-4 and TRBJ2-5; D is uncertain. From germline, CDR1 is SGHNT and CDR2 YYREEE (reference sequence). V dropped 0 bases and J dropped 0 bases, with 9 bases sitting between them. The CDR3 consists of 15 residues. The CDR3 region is CASSLGIINQETQYF. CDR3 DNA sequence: TGTGCCAGCAGCTTGGGTATTATTAACCAAGAGACCCAGTACTTC. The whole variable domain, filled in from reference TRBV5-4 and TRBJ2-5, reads ETGVTQSPTHLIKTRGQQVTLRCSSQSGHNTVSWYQQALGQGPQFIFQYYREEENGRGNFPPRFSGLQFPNYSSELNVNALELDDSALYLCASSLGIINQETQYFGPGTRLLVL.

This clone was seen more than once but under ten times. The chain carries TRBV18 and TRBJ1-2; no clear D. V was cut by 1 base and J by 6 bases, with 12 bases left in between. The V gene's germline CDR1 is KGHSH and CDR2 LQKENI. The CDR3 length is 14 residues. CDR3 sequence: CASSPQPRHDGYTF. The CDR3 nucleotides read TGTGCCAGCTCACCACAACCTCGACACGATGGCTACACCTTC.

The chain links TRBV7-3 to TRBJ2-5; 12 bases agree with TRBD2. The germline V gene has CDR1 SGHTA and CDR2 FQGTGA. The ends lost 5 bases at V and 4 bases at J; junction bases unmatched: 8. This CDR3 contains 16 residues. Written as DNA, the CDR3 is TGTGCCAGCAGCCCTACCGGGACTAGCGGGTTAGAGACCCAGTACTTC. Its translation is CASSPTGTSGLETQYF.

CDR3 sequence: CASSPTLEGTTTQFF. The CDR3 nucleotides read TGTGCCAGCTCACCTACGCTCGAGGGGACCACCACCCAGTTCTTC. The gene calls are TRBV18 and TRBJ2-1; possibly TRBD1 or TRBD2 for D (5 bases each). Trimming removed 3 bases from V and 13 bases from J, with 22 bases in between. CDR1 and CDR2 from the germline V gene are KGHSH and LQKENI. This CDR3 spans 15 amino acids.

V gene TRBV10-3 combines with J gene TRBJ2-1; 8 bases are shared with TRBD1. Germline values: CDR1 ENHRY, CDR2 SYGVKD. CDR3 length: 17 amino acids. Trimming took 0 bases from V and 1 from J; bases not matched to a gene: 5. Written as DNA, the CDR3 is TGTGCCATCAGTGAGTCTGGCAGGGGGCCATCCTACAATGAGCAGTTCTTC. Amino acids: CAISESGRGPSYNEQFF.

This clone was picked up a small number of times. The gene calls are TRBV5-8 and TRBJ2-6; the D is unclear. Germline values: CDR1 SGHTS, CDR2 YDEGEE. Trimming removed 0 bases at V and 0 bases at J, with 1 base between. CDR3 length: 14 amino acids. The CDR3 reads CASSLGSGANVLTF. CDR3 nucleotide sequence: TGTGCCAGCAGCTTGGGCTCTGGGGCCAACGTCCTGACTTTC.

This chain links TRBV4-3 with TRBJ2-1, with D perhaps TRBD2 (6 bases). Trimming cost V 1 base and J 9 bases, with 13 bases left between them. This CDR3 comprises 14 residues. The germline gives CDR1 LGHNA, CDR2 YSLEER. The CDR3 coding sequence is TGCGCCAGCAGCCAAGTACGGGAGTGGGGTGAGCAGTTCTTC. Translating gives CASSQVREWGEQFF.

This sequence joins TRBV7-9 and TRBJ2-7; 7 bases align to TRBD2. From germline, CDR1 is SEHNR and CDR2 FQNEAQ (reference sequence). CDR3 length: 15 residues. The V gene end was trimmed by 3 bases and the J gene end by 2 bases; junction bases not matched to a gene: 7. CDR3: CASSFGAGAAYEQYF. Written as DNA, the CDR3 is TGTGCCAGCAGCTTTGGGGCGGGAGCAGCCTACGAGCAGTACTTC.